This T cell receptor beta chain comes out of a study of control samples from healthy donors and cancer patients. This clone was observed a single time. Data came from immunoSEQ multiplex PCR; TCRdb stores just in-frame clones and leaves some out. Of approximately 99,000 clones in the sample, just under 85% were seen once. V was cut by 0 bases and J by 3 bases, with 6 bases left in between. CDR1 and CDR2 from the germline V gene are SGHDT and YYEEEE. The CDR3 runs 13 residues. Sequenced sample: blood. This clonotype originated in a man aged 18 to 35 in good health. The chain is built from TRBV5-6 and TRBJ1-1; tentative D call: TRBD1 (6 bases). CDR3 in amino acids: CASSLAGDTEAFF. Written as DNA, the CDR3 is TGTGCCAGCAGCTTGGCAGGGGACACTGAAGCTTTCTTT. Filled out from reference TRBV5-6 and TRBJ1-1, the complete variable domain reads DAGVTQSPTHLIKTRGQQVTLRCSPKSGHDTVSWYQQALGQGPQFIFQYYEEEERQRGNFPDRFSGHQFPNYSSELNVNALLLGDSALYLCASSLAGDTEAFFGQGTRLTVV.